These 24 T cell receptor beta chains were sequenced from one sample in a study of early T cells in non-severe SARS-CoV-2 infection. From the 5' RACE reads, TCRdb called clonotypes with MiXCR, one entry per CDR3 protein. This sample yields about 60,000 distinct CDR3 sequences, of which about an eighth are seen a single time; 4% to 5% belongs to the top ten. Sequenced input: whole blood. Receptors were obtained from an adult who was a healthcare worker with PCR-confirmed SARS-CoV-2 infection or an uninfected control (not recorded which).

In its sample, this clonotype was seen many times. The V gene is TRBV6-6, the J gene TRBJ1-5; 12 nucleotides line up with TRBD1. This CDR3 has 15 amino acids. V lost 6 bases to trimming and J lost 6 bases; unmatched junction nucleotides: 6. Germline assignment: CDR1 MNHNY and CDR2 SVGAGI (reference sequence). The CDR3 sequence: CASSKGQGASQPQHF. DNA of the CDR3: TGTGCCAGCAGCAAGGGACAGGGGGCAAGTCAGCCCCAGCATTTT.

V usage is TRBV20-1 and J usage is TRBJ1-2, with 8 nucleotides matching TRBD1. Germline CDR1 and CDR2: DFQATT and SNEGSKA (reference sequence). This CDR3 comprises 13 residues. Germline trimming cut 3 bases from V and 4 bases from J; bases unmatched to any gene: 4. This CDR3 reads CSASGQGPYGYTF. The DNA of the CDR3 is TGCAGTGCTAGCGGACAGGGTCCCTATGGCTACACCTTC.

This clonotype was seen only a few times. This chain joins TRBV2 and TRBJ2-7, with D perhaps being TRBD1 or TRBD2 (5 bases each). The CDR3 sequence is 12 residues long. CDR1 is SNHLY, CDR2 FYNNEI, per germline. The V gene lost 5 bases and the J gene lost 6 bases, with 11 bases spanning the gap. The DNA of the CDR3 is TGTGCCAGCAGTCAGACAGCGGCCGAGCAGTACTTC. Translation gives CASSQTAAEQYF.

This clonotype was seen at least ten times. V is TRBV12-3 or TRBV12-4 and J is TRBJ1-1, with 7 bases identical to TRBD1. Germline trimming cut 6 bases from V and 0 bases from J; bases unmatched to any gene: 4. CDR3 length equals 14 residues. DNA of the CDR3: TGTGCCAGCAGCAAGGGACAGCTGAACACTGAAGCTTTCTTT. This translates into CASSKGQLNTEAFF.

This clonotype was seen repeatedly, ten times or more. CDR3 sequence: CASSFGQEAGEQFF. CDR3 nucleotide sequence: TGCGCCAGCAGCTTCGGACAGGAGGCAGGTGAGCAGTTCTTC. The chain links TRBV5-1 to TRBJ2-1; the match to TRBD1 covers 7 bases. Germline V gene lookup returns CDR1 SGHRS and CDR2 YFSETQ. V trimming: 2 bases; J trimming: 9 bases; junction bases outside the gene matches: 8. The CDR3 spans 14 residues.

Details on this clonotype: This may be a read error: a much more frequent sequence differs by one nucleotide. The chain carries TRBV6-5 and TRBJ1-3, with unresolved D. V was clipped by 2 bases and J by 7 bases, with 3 bases between them. This CDR3 has 11 residues. Germline CDR1 MNHEY, CDR2 SVGAGI. The CDR3 here is CASSYDNTIYF. The CDR3 DNA reads TGTGCCAGCAGTTACGACAACACCATATATTTT.

This clonotype was seen ten or more times. J is TRBJ2-5 and V is TRBV5-1; D perhaps matches TRBD2 (5 bases). V gave up 0 bases and J gave up 1 base, with 16 bases separating them. The CDR3 runs to 17 residues. CDR1 and CDR2 (germline): SGHRS, YFSETQ. The CDR3 is CASSLELGPAGQETQYF. The CDR3 coding sequence is TGCGCCAGCAGCTTGGAATTGGGCCCCGCGGGCCAAGAGACCCAGTACTTC.

This clonotype was picked up many times. The chain is built from TRBV28 and TRBJ2-6, with D perhaps TRBD1 (6 bases). Trimming removed 3 bases at V and 2 bases at J, with 11 bases between. The V gene's germline CDR1 is MDHEN and CDR2 SYDVKM. The CDR3 consists of 16 residues. Here the CDR3 reads CASSFLQGPGANVLTF. The CDR3 bases are TGTGCCAGCAGTTTCCTACAGGGTCCTGGGGCCAACGTCCTGACTTTC.

The gene calls are TRBV29-1 and TRBJ2-3, with a tentative D call TRBD1 (5 bases). Per germline, CDR1 SQVTM and CDR2 ANQGSEA. This CDR3 spans 12 amino acids. The V and J ends lost 0 bases and 5 bases respectively, with 6 bases between them. The CDR3 protein is CSVEEGVDTQYF. CDR3 DNA sequence: TGCAGCGTTGAAGAAGGGGTAGATACGCAGTATTTT.

This clonotype was counted a few times. The chain combines TRBV10-3 with TRBJ2-2; D call uncertain. The CDR3 covers 13 residues. The germline CDR1 and CDR2 sequences are ENHRY and SYGVKD. V gave up 2 bases and J gave up 4 bases, with 5 bases separating them. The CDR3 DNA sequence: TGTGCCATCAGTGAGGTGGGCACCGGGGAGCTGTTTTTT. Protein product: CAISEVGTGELFF.

J is TRBJ2-5 and V is TRBV7-8; a possible D gene is TRBD1 (6 bases). V was clipped by 5 bases and J by 2 bases, with 15 bases between them. The germline gives CDR1 SGHVS, CDR2 FQNEAQ. This CDR3 contains 15 residues. Here the CDR3 DNA reads TGTGCCAGCAGCAATGGACAGTATCCTCAAGAGACCCAGTACTTC. Protein: CASSNGQYPQETQYF.

With regard to this clonotype: A much larger clone sits a single nucleotide away, making a read error possible. CDR3 residues: CSARDRAGTENEQFF. The CDR3 DNA reads TGCAGTGCTAGAGATCGGGCGGGGACGGAAAATGAGCAGTTCTTC. The V gene is TRBV20-1, the J gene TRBJ2-1, with D possibly TRBD2 on 6 matching bases. Trimming cost V 0 bases and J 7 bases, with 16 bases left between them. The CDR3 has 15 residues. Germline V gene data show CDR1 as DFQATT and CDR2 as SNEGSKA (reference sequence).

Comments on this clonotype: This may be a read error: a much more frequent sequence differs by one nucleotide. This chain joins TRBV30 and TRBJ1-6; no clear D. The V gene's germline CDR1 is GTSNPN and CDR2 SVGIG (reference sequence). V lost 2 bases and J 4 bases, leaving 9 bases between the germline ends. The CDR3 is 14 residues long. The CDR3 reads CAWSRWRYNSPLHF. The CDR3 DNA follows: TGTGCCTGGAGTCGGTGGAGATATAATTCACCCCTCCACTTT.

In this sample, this clonotype turned up a few times. The CDR3 is CSVAEQGDQPQHF. The CDR3 DNA sequence: TGCAGCGTTGCAGAACAGGGTGACCAGCCCCAGCATTTT. This chain connects TRBV29-1 to TRBJ1-5, with D tentatively TRBD1 (6 bases). There are 13 residues in the CDR3. The ends were cut back, 4 bases at V and 7 bases at J, with 14 bases in the middle. Germline V gene lookup returns CDR1 SQVTM and CDR2 ANQGSEA.

The V gene is TRBV30, the J gene TRBJ1-2; D is undetermined. Germline CDR1 reads GTSNPN; CDR2 reads SVGIG (reference sequence). This CDR3 comprises 13 residues. V lost 1 base and J 1 base, leaving 7 bases between the germline ends. The CDR3 nucleotides read TGTGCCTGGAGTGGAGGGAATAACTATGGCTACACCTTC. Amino acids: CAWSGGNNYGYTF.

This clonotype showed up just a few times. The chain links TRBV29-1 to TRBJ2-7; 7 bases line up with TRBD2. The CDR3 spans 14 residues. CDR1 and CDR2 (germline): SQVTM, ANQGSEA. With V trimmed by 2 bases and J by 6 bases, 10 bases remained unmatched. CDR3 nucleotides: TGCAGCGTTGAAAAGATAAATGGCGGGAGCGAGCAGTACTTC. It encodes CSVEKINGGSEQYF.

J is TRBJ1-1 and V is TRBV5-4; no reliable D call. The germline V gene has CDR1 SGHNT and CDR2 YYREEE (reference sequence). V dropped 0 bases and J dropped 4 bases, with 10 bases sitting between them. The CDR3 runs 14 residues. CDR3 amino acids: CASSLVGIPTEAFF. In DNA form, the CDR3 reads TGTGCCAGCAGCTTGGTTGGGATACCCACTGAAGCTTTCTTT.

The chain is built from TRBV7-9 and TRBJ1-2, with 7 bases fitting TRBD1. CDR1 SEHNR and CDR2 FQNEAQ come from the germline V gene (reference sequence). The junction had 3 bases not matched to a gene; V was cut back by 5 bases and J by 3 bases. The CDR3 contains 13 residues. DNA of the CDR3: TGTGCCAGCAGCGGGGACAGAGACTATGGCTACACCTTC. Encoded protein: CASSGDRDYGYTF.

This clonotype has just a few counts. This chain joins TRBV12-3 or TRBV12-4 and TRBJ1-2, with 9 bases identical to TRBD1. J gave up 4 bases and V 7 bases, and 7 bases lay outside the gene matches. This CDR3 has 14 residues. The CDR3 sequence: CASIQQGAAYGYTF. Written as DNA, the CDR3 is TGTGCCAGCATTCAACAGGGGGCCGCCTATGGCTACACCTTC.

Many counts were recorded for this clonotype. The chain combines TRBV5-1 with TRBJ2-5, with D possibly TRBD2 on 6 matching bases. This CDR3 is 13 amino acids long. V was clipped by 4 bases and J by 2 bases, with 9 bases between them. Germline-derived CDR1 and CDR2 are SGHRS and YFSETQ. CDR3 sequence reads: CASSDGGQETQYF. Written as DNA, the CDR3 is TGCGCCAGCAGCGACGGGGGACAAGAGACCCAGTACTTC.

This chain uses TRBV6-1 with TRBJ1-1, with D perhaps TRBD1 (5 bases). The CDR3 consists of 15 residues. The V end was cut by 3 bases, the J end by 0 bases, with 11 bases between. From germline, CDR1 is MNHNS and CDR2 SASEGT. CDR3 sequence (DNA): TGTGCCAGCAGTGATCGACAGAGATTGAACACTGAAGCTTTCTTT. Translation: CASSDRQRLNTEAFF.

In its sample, this clonotype was seen many times. The chain has TRBV11-2 and TRBJ2-1; no definite D call. The V end was cut by 3 bases, the J end by 4 bases, with 7 bases between. The CDR3 covers 13 residues. The germline gives CDR1 SGHAT, CDR2 FQNNGV. The CDR3 bases are TGTGCCAGCAGCTTTAGCAGGTACAATGAGCAGTTCTTC. Protein sequence: CASSFSRYNEQFF.

The V gene is TRBV7-8, the J gene TRBJ2-7, with 7 positions matching TRBD1. The CDR3 has 15 residues. CDR1 and CDR2 from the germline V gene are SGHVS and FQNEAQ. The V gene end was trimmed by 1 base and the J gene end by 0 bases; junction bases not matched to a gene: 3. In DNA, the CDR3 is TGTGCCAGCAGCTTAGACAGGGGCATCTCCTACGAGCAGTACTTC. Protein sequence: CASSLDRGISYEQYF.

The chain recombines TRBV4-3 with TRBJ1-2, with 7 positions matching TRBD1. With V trimmed by 1 base and J by 4 bases, 6 bases remained unmatched. Germline V gene lookup returns CDR1 LGHNA and CDR2 YSLEER. This CDR3 spans 15 amino acids. The CDR3 nucleotides read TGCGCCAGCAGCCAAGGACAGGGTGGGAGCTATGGCTACACCTTC. Translating it yields CASSQGQGGSYGYTF.